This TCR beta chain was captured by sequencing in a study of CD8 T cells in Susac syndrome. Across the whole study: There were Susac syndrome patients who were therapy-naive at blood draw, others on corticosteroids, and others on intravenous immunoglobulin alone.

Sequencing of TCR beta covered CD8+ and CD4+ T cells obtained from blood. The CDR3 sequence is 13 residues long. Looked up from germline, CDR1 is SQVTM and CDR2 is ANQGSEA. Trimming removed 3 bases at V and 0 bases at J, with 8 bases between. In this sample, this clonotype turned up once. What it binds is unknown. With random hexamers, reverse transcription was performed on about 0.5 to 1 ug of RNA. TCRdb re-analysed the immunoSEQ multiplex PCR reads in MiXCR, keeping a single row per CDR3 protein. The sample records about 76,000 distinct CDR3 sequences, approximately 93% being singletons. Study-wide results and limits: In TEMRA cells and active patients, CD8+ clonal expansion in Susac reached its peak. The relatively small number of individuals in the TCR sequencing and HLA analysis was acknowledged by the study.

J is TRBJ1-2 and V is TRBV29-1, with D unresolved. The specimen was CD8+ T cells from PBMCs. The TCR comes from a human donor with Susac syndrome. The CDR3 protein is CSVDPAANYGYTF. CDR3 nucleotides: TGCAGCGTTGATCCTGCGGCTAACTATGGCTACACCTTC.